This T cell receptor (beta chain) was recovered during a study of shared clonotypes between healthy human individuals. Study outcomes and limitations: With four donors compared, around 5% of naive CD4 clonotypes were shared. Naive subsets, compared against memory subsets, generally had larger estimated richness values.

The assay was immunoSEQ multiplex PCR, and TCRdb's table has in-frame clones only and misses some. Of nearly 1 million clones in the sample, over 75% were seen once. Concerning this clone itself: Its antigen is as yet unknown.

With V trimmed by 3 bases and J by 3 bases, 5 bases remained unmatched. Germline V gene sequence: CDR1 SGHRS, CDR2 YFSETQ. This CDR3 contains 16 residues. The sample consisted of memory CD4+ T cells sorted from blood. Subset here: CD45RA-negative fraction. The J gene is TRBJ1-4, the V gene TRBV5-1; TRBD1 aligns across 10 bases. The sequence was collected from a man younger than 35 in good health. The CDR3 sequence: CASSSRGQGPNEKLFF. DNA for the CDR3: TGCGCCAGCAGCTCTCGGGGACAGGGGCCTAATGAAAAACTGTTTTTT.